Following are 7 T cell receptor beta chains from one sample sequenced in a study of T cell responses to AZD1222 COVID-19 vaccine. Produced via immunoSEQ multiplex PCR; TCRdb's table is partial and in-frame only. The sample has about 110,000 clones; around 87% are singletons. The sequences come from peripheral blood, collected on day 0 of AZD1222 vaccination. The receptor source for this set is an adult in good health.

Worth noting for this clone: An end of the junction does not agree with germline; a read error may underlie this. The gene calls are TRBV9 and TRBJ2-1; 11 bases align to TRBD2. Germline values: CDR1 SGDLS, CDR2 YYNGEE. CDR3 length: 13 residues. The CDR3 coding sequence is TGTGCCAGCAGCGTAGGAGGGAGTAGCGGGGGGGTCTTC. Translation: CASSVGGSSGGVF.

This chain links TRBV10-3 with TRBJ2-2; 7 bases agree with TRBD1. The V gene's germline CDR1 is ENHRY and CDR2 SYGVKD. V lost 8 bases to trimming and J lost 2 bases; unmatched junction nucleotides: 2. The CDR3 has 13 residues. The CDR3 DNA reads TGTGCCATCGGACAGGACAACACCGGGGAGCTGTTTTTT. Translation gives CAIGQDNTGELFF.

V gene TRBV10-3 combines with J gene TRBJ2-7; D remains unclear. This CDR3 has 15 residues. Trimming took 0 bases from V and 5 from J, leaving 14 bases between them. Per germline, CDR1 ENHRY and CDR2 SYGVKD. The DNA of the CDR3 is TGTGCCATCAGTGAGTCGGGGAAGCAGCCCCACGAGCAGTACTTC. Protein: CAISESGKQPHEQYF.

The chain couples TRBV5-4 to TRBJ2-5; D is unclear. CDR3 length equals 13 residues. Germline V CDR1 and CDR2: SGHNT, YYREEE (reference sequence). Trimming removed 2 bases from V and 3 bases from J, with 8 bases in between. CDR3 protein: CASSFGLEETQYF. The CDR3 nucleotides read TGTGCCAGCAGCTTCGGGCTGGAAGAGACCCAGTACTTC.

The CDR3 spells CASSLFLRGEQRTVFSGNTIYF. The DNA for the CDR3 is TGTGCCAGCAGCTTGTTCCTAAGGGGGGAGCAACGGACGGTATTCTCTGGAAACACCATATATTTT. The V call is TRBV7-8, the J call TRBJ1-3; a possible D gene is TRBD1 (6 bases). CDR3 length equals 22 residues. V lost 3 bases, J lost 0 bases, and 30 bases lay in between. CDR1 is SGHVS, CDR2 FQNEAQ, per germline. The full variable domain, in which reference TRBV7-8 and TRBJ1-3 provide the parts outside the CDR3, is GAGVSQSPRYKVAKRGQDVALRCDPISGHVSLFWYQQALGQGPEFLTYFQNEAQLDKSGLPSDRFFAERPEGSVSTLKIQRTQQEDSAVYLCASSLFLRGEQRTVFSGNTIYFGEGSWLTVV.

This chain joins TRBV7-6 and TRBJ2-1; 10 bases map to TRBD2. Trimming took 2 bases from V and 1 from J; bases not matched to a gene: 2. CDR3 length equals 16 residues. From germline, CDR1 is SGHVS and CDR2 FNYEAQ. The CDR3 DNA is TGTGCCAGCAGCTTACAAGCGGGGGGGTCCTACAATGAGCAGTTCTTC. Translation: CASSLQAGGSYNEQFF.

The V gene is TRBV18, the J gene TRBJ1-5, with D maybe TRBD1 (5 bases). The V gene's germline CDR1 is KGHSH and CDR2 LQKENI. CDR3 length: 14 residues. The ends were cut back, 0 bases at V and 2 bases at J, with 5 bases in the middle. CDR3 sequence reads: CASSPPGGNQPQHF. Here the CDR3 DNA reads TGTGCCAGCTCACCACCGGGGGGCAATCAGCCCCAGCATTTT.